These T cell receptor beta chains were read from a single sample in a study of T cell responses to AZD1222 COVID-19 vaccine. Assay: immunoSEQ multiplex PCR; the TCRdb copy retains only in-frame clones and omits some. The sample consists of 90,000 to 150,000 clones, approximately 84% of them appearing once. The sample was peripheral blood, taken on day 0 of AZD1222 vaccination. The receptors come from an adult in good health. Both conserved end residues are part of each CDR3. Fields, in order: clone size, V gene, D gene, J gene, CDR3 protein, CDR3 DNA. A D gene is named only where the DNA matches it firmly. Expanded clones get a size class; other rows say once, few or many, or leave the size out.

>-|TRBV7-8|TRBD1|TRBJ1-6
CASSPGQLNSPLHF
TGTGCCAGCAGCCCGGGACAGCTTAATTCACCCCTCCACTTT
>-|TRBV4-1|-|TRBJ2-4
CASSLRLAKNIQYF
TGCGCCAGCAGCCTTAGGTTAGCCAAAAACATTCAGTACTTC
>-|TRBV7-2|-|TRBJ1-5
CASSPQAGNQPQHF
TGTGCCAGCAGCCCCCAGGCTGGCAATCAGCCCCAGCATTTT
>-|TRBV7-9|-|TRBJ2-3
CASSPSGGADTQYF
TGTGCCAGCAGCCCCTCCGGCGGAGCAGATACGCAGTATTTT
>-|TRBV9|TRBD1|TRBJ1-2
CASSVTAGTGIYGYTF
TGTGCCAGCAGCGTTACAGCCGGGACAGGGATCTATGGCTACACCTTC
>-|TRBV5-6|TRBD2|TRBJ2-3
CASSLVASGGDTQYF
TGTGCCAGCAGCTTGGTGGCTAGCGGGGGAGATACGCAGTATTTT
>-|TRBV11-3|-|TRBJ1-1
CASSFRENTEAFF
TGTGCCAGCAGCTTCAGGGAAAACACTGAAGCTTTCTTT
>-|TRBV30|TRBD1|TRBJ2-4
CAWSHGTAAVAKNIQYF
TGTGCCTGGAGTCACGGGACAGCCGCCGTAGCCAAAAACATTCAGTACTTC
>once|TRBV5-8|TRBD2|TRBJ2-3
CASSLGTSGAFRDTQYF
TGTGCCAGCAGCTTAGGGACTAGCGGGGCTTTCCGCGATACGCAGTATTTT
>-|TRBV5-4|-|TRBJ1-4
CASSLLNEEKLFF
TGTGCCAGCAGCTTGTTAAATGAGGAAAAACTGTTTTTT
>-|TRBV5-1|-|TRBJ2-3
CASSLGSTDTQYF
TGCGCCAGCAGCTTGGGTTCAACAGATACGCAGTATTTT
>-|TRBV4-1|-|TRBJ1-1
CASSQEGRGADTEAFF
TGCGCCAGCAGCCAAGAAGGGCGAGGGGCGGACACTGAAGCTTTCTTT
>few|TRBV6-4|-|TRBJ2-3
CASSDSGSASTDTQYF
TGTGCCAGCAGTGACTCTGGTAGCGCAAGCACAGATACGCAGTATTTT
>-|TRBV13|-|TRBJ2-2
CASSLRDSGELFF
TGTGCCAGCAGCTTGCGGGACTCCGGGGAGCTGTTTTTT
>-|TRBV10-3|-|TRBJ1-1
CAIKGDTEAFF
TGTGCCATCAAGGGGGACACTGAAGCTTTCTTT